A selection of T cell receptor beta chains follows, all from one sample in a study of blood T cell repertoires in COVID-19. TCRdb keeps only in-frame clones here, not all; method: immunoSEQ multiplex PCR. The table includes around 200,000 clones, roughly 85% detected once. The sequenced sample consisted of peripheral blood. The receptors come from a human donor with active or convalescent COVID-19. The donor label of this sample is uncertain. The CDR3 runs from the conserved cysteine through the conserved F or W. The D gene is left open where the match is weak. Size is stated for part of the rows, as once, few or many counts, or as a class when the clone is expanded.

TRBV2	TRBJ2-7	NA	NA	CAGGQDYEQYF	TGTGCCGGGGGACAAGACTACGAGCAGTACTTC
TRBV2	TRBJ2-2	NA	TRBD1	CASSLSGQGFTGELFF	TGTGCCAGCAGTTTGTCGGGACAGGGGTTCACCGGGGAGCTGTTTTTT
TRBV7-2	TRBJ2-3	NA	TRBD2	CASSLVGSGGVADTQYF	TGTGCCAGCAGCTTAGTTGGTAGCGGGGGGGTGGCAGATACGCAGTATTTT
TRBV30	TRBJ1-2	NA	TRBD1	CAWSQGGAYGYTF	TGTGCCTGGAGTCAAGGGGGCGCTTATGGCTACACCTTC
TRBV7-2	TRBJ1-5	few	NA	CASSLGQGNVQPQHF	TGTGCCAGCAGCTTAGGGCAGGGGAACGTTCAGCCCCAGCATTTT
TRBV5-4	TRBJ1-4	NA	NA	CASSPAGRRNEKLFF	TGTGCCAGCAGCCCTGCGGGACGCCGTAATGAAAAACTGTTTTTT
TRBV11-2	TRBJ1-1	NA	NA	CASSETGKTEAFF	TGTGCCAGCAGTGAAACAGGGAAAACTGAAGCTTTCTTT
TRBV6-5	TRBJ2-7	NA	NA	CASSAKRQGSEQYF	TGTGCCAGCAGCGCTAAGAGGCAGGGGAGCGAGCAGTACTTC
TRBV7-9	TRBJ2-4	NA	NA	CASSTGSTSNIQYF	TGTGCCAGCAGCACCGGGTCTACAAGCAACATTCAGTACTTC
TRBV11-2	TRBJ1-1	NA	NA	CASSLSQGAEAFF	TGTGCCAGCAGCTTGTCTCAGGGCGCAGAAGCTTTCTTT
TRBV9	TRBJ2-2	NA	NA	CASSQGSGELFF	TGTGCCAGCAGTCAGGGTTCCGGGGAGCTGTTTTTT
TRBV2	TRBJ1-4	NA	NA	CASLRVRNEKLFF	TGTGCCTCTTTACGGGTCCGTAATGAAAAACTGTTTTTT
TRBV9	TRBJ2-1	NA	NA	CASSVAGQQHEQFF	TGTGCCAGCAGCGTAGCTGGGCAGCAGCATGAGCAGTTCTTC
TRBV7-9	TRBJ1-4	NA	TRBD1	CASSLVGGDEKLFF	TGTGCCAGCAGCTTAGTAGGGGGCGACGAAAAACTGTTTTTT
TRBV6-5	TRBJ1-5	NA	NA	CASSYQGKSNQPQHF	TGTGCCAGCAGTTACCAGGGGAAGAGCAATCAGCCCCAGCATTTT
TRBV6-1	TRBJ2-3	NA	TRBD2	CASSEVSSGGAGTDTQYF	TGTGCCAGCAGTGAAGTGTCTAGCGGGGGGGCAGGCACAGATACGCAGTATTTT
TRBV7-2	TRBJ2-7	once	TRBD1	CASSLVTGPGEQYF	TGTGCCAGCAGCTTAGTGACAGGGCCAGGGGAGCAGTACTTC